These 15 T cell receptor beta chains share one sample of origin, sequenced in a study of cytomegalovirus exposure and HLA in healthy donors. In the PCR, 60 Vbeta and 13 Jbeta primers were used. Some clones are missing from TCRdb's copy, which holds only in-frame ones; the method was immunoSEQ multiplex PCR. The sample has 150,000 or so clones, roughly 70% seen once. The source material was PBMCs. Every receptor here comes from a man aged 25 to 40 in good health and CMV-seronegative.

The rearrangement links TRBV7-9 to TRBJ1-1; D may be TRBD1 (6 bases). Germline V gene lookup returns CDR1 SEHNR and CDR2 FQNEAQ (reference sequence). V was pared by 4 bases and J by 1 base, with 10 bases between. CDR3 length equals 14 residues. The CDR3 is CASSYMTGNTEAFF. DNA for the CDR3: TGTGCCAGCAGCTATATGACAGGGAACACTGAAGCTTTCTTT.

The V call is TRBV27, the J call TRBJ2-3; 8 positions match TRBD1. Trimming took 5 bases from V and 5 from J; bases not matched to a gene: 9. The CDR3 is 15 amino acids. Looked up from germline, CDR1 is MNHEY and CDR2 is SMNVEV (reference sequence). CDR3 amino acids: CASSLTGGTGDTQYF. The CDR3 DNA is TGTGCCAGCAGTCTAACAGGGGGGACCGGAGATACGCAGTATTTT.

The chain carries TRBV18 and TRBJ1-4; unclear D gene. Germline V CDR1 and CDR2: KGHSH, LQKENI. The V end lost 2 bases, the J end lost 3 bases, and 10 bases lay between the germline ends. The CDR3 contains 15 residues. The CDR3 DNA sequence: TGTGCCAGCTCACCAGGTGCGGCCTCTAATGAAAAACTGTTTTTT. Translated, it gives CASSPGAASNEKLFF.

This chain links TRBV2 with TRBJ2-1; D gene ambiguous. Trimming took off 3 bases at V and 8 bases at J, with 11 bases between the two ends. The germline V gene encodes CDR1 SNHLY and CDR2 FYNNEI. This CDR3 has 13 residues. The CDR3 DNA sequence: TGTGCCAGCAGTGAGGGTACCAGCGATGAGCAGTTCTTC. Protein product: CASSEGTSDEQFF.

This clone was seen more than once but under ten times. The chain has TRBV7-3 and TRBJ2-7; TRBD1 matches 8 bases. This CDR3 comprises 14 residues. CDR1 and CDR2 from the germline V gene are SGHTA and FQGTGA. The trim removed 4 bases at V and 6 bases at J, leaving 8 bases unmatched. The CDR3 DNA reads as TGTGCCAGCAGCTACGGGACAGGCTCGGCCGAGCAGTACTTC. It codes for CASSYGTGSAEQYF.

The gene calls are TRBV16 and TRBJ2-1; TRBD1 might be the D (6 bases). CDR1 is KGHSY and CDR2 is FQNENV in the germline V gene. Trimming left V 4 bases short and J 7 bases short, with 14 bases between. This CDR3 comprises 14 residues. CDR3 region: CASSRSQGNNEQFF. The CDR3 region has the DNA TGTGCCAGCAGCCGATCTCAGGGGAATAATGAGCAGTTCTTC.

V gene TRBV4-2 combines with J gene TRBJ2-5; no definite D call. CDR1 is LGHNA and CDR2 is YNFKEQ in the germline V gene. The CDR3 is made up of 13 amino acids. The ends were cut back, 0 bases at V and 5 bases at J, with 7 bases in the middle. The CDR3 DNA follows: TGTGCCAGCAGCCAAGATCGGTGGGAGACCCAGTACTTC. Protein: CASSQDRWETQYF.

This rearrangement joins TRBV7-2 to TRBJ2-3, with TRBD2 as a possible D gene (6 bases). V lost 7 bases to trimming and J lost 0 bases, with 11 bases between them. CDR1 and CDR2 (germline): SGHTA, FQGNSA. The CDR3 extends over 14 amino acids. Here the CDR3 DNA reads TGTGCCAGCAAACCCCGGGGGAGCACAGATACGCAGTATTTT. Protein sequence: CASKPRGSTDTQYF.

The CDR3 is CASSGTGNQPQHF. CDR3 DNA sequence: TGTGCCAGCAGTGGGACAGGGAATCAGCCCCAGCATTTT. The chain combines TRBV28 with TRBJ1-5; TRBD1 matches at 9 bases. Germline V gene sequence: CDR1 MDHEN, CDR2 SYDVKM. The CDR3 loop spans 13 amino acids. V lost 5 bases to trimming and J lost 4 bases; unmatched junction nucleotides: 0.

CDR3 DNA sequence: TGCGCCAGCAGTGAGACAGGGTCCCAAGAGACCCAGTACTTC. As protein: CASSETGSQETQYF. The gene calls are TRBV10-2 and TRBJ2-5; D might be TRBD1 (6 bases). Looked up from germline, CDR1 is WSHSY and CDR2 is SAAADI. V was shortened by 2 bases and J by 1 base, with 8 bases between the two germline ends. The CDR3 totals 14 residues.

The chain joins TRBV6-1 to TRBJ1-5; D is uncertain. CDR3 length: 16 residues. Germline V CDR1 and CDR2: MNHNS, SASEGT. Deletions cut 2 bases from V and 5 bases from J, with 16 bases between. CDR3 in amino acids: CASSEFPELLYQPQHF. CDR3 in DNA: TGTGCCAGCAGTGAATTTCCAGAATTACTATATCAGCCCCAGCATTTT.

This clone was seen a handful of times. The chain is built from TRBV5-1 and TRBJ2-3; TRBD1 aligns across 7 bases. The CDR3 totals 16 residues. CDR1 and CDR2 from the germline V gene are SGHRS and YFSETQ. Germline trimming cut 5 bases from V and 1 base from J; bases unmatched to any gene: 10. The CDR3 sequence: CASRFLDRAGTDTQYF. Here the CDR3 DNA reads TGCGCCAGCAGGTTCCTCGACAGGGCGGGCACAGATACGCAGTATTTT.

The CDR3 region is CASSATGSNSPLHF. In nucleotides, the CDR3 is TGCGCCAGCAGCGCGACAGGGAGTAATTCACCCCTCCACTTT. The chain combines TRBV5-1 with TRBJ1-6; 7 bases are a match to TRBD1. Germline CDR1 reads SGHRS; CDR2 reads YFSETQ. J lost 6 bases, V lost 4 bases, and 4 bases had no gene match. CDR3 size: 14 residues.

V gene TRBV9 combines with J gene TRBJ2-5, with unresolved D. Germline V gene lookup returns CDR1 SGDLS and CDR2 YYNGEE. Trimming pared 1 base from V and 5 bases from J, leaving 9 bases between. This CDR3 region has 13 residues. The CDR3 DNA sequence: TGTGCCAGCAGCGTAAGCCTGCGGGAGACCCAGTACTTC. Translation gives CASSVSLRETQYF.

V is TRBV6-1 and J is TRBJ2-3, with TRBD2 matching over 9 bases. This CDR3 has 16 amino acids. The germline gives CDR1 MNHNS, CDR2 SASEGT. Trimming at V came to 3 bases and at J to 3 bases, leaving 7 bases not matched to a gene. Here the CDR3 DNA reads TGTGCCAGCAGTGAGAGAGGACTAGCGCCTACAGATACGCAGTATTTT. Its protein is CASSERGLAPTDTQYF.